The subject of this entry is one TCR beta chain. The data belong to a study of shared clonotypes between healthy human individuals. Study-level information: Each donor's CD4 naive and CD4 memory cells filled three plates apiece, CD8 naive two, and CD8 memory one.

Deep was the level at which the assay was run. Produced via immunoSEQ multiplex PCR; TCRdb's table is partial and in-frame only. The table includes over 2 million clones, less than 95% detected once. In the naive CD8 group, cells lacked CD45RO and were positively selected for CCR7, so terminally differentiated effector memory CD45RA+ cells were left out. V dropped 0 bases and J dropped 8 bases, with 8 bases sitting between them. Germline V lookup: CDR1 LNHNV, CDR2 YYDKDF (reference sequence). This CDR3 has 13 residues. This rearrangement joins TRBV15 to TRBJ2-4; D ambiguous. The specimen sequenced was naive CD8+ T cells sorted from blood. The sequence was collected from a man between 18 and 29 years old in good health. This CDR3 reads CATSRDLRDIQYF. The CDR3 DNA sequence: TGTGCCACCAGCAGAGATCTAAGGGACATTCAGTACTTC.